The 6 T cell receptor beta chains in this list originate from one sample, sequenced in a study of beta chain features in type 1 diabetes. The antigens for these receptors are not known. Study conclusions and caveats: People with Type 1 diabetes carried modestly yet significantly shorter TCRB CDR3s in all four CD4+ subsets.

Reverse transcription of all isolated RNA meant that expressed TCRB transcripts were sequenced. Only in-frame clones appear in the TCRdb table, and some are missing; sequencing was by immunoSEQ multiplex PCR. Of under 350,000 clones listed, 24% were seen once; the top ten hold about 0.012%. Specimen: naive CD4+ T cells from blood. These receptors were collected from a woman in her 30s with type 1 diabetes.

This clone was detected a few times. This chain links TRBV29-1 with TRBJ2-1, with 14 bases aligning to TRBD2. The CDR3 contains 16 residues. With 4 bases clipped from V and 1 base from J, the junction kept 3 bases outside the gene matches. Germline loops: CDR1 SQVTM, CDR2 ANQGSEA. CDR3 coding DNA: TGCAGCGTTGGGGGACTAGCGGGAGTTTCCTACAATGAGCAGTTCTTC. Protein: CSVGGLAGVSYNEQFF.

This clone turned up a few times. V and J are TRBV29-1 and TRBJ2-3; possible D gene TRBD2, 6 bases. The CDR3 covers 14 residues. V was cut by 7 bases and J by 4 bases, with 18 bases left in between. Germline V gene lookup returns CDR1 SQVTM and CDR2 ANQGSEA. CDR3 loop: CSGAWRAGPDTQYF. DNA of the CDR3: TGCAGCGGAGCTTGGAGGGCCGGCCCAGATACGCAGTATTTT.

This sequence joins TRBV23-1 and TRBJ2-1; D is unclear. TRBV23-1 is treated as an ORF (open reading frame) with a function not yet certain. The CDR3 runs 12 residues. V was shortened by 6 bases and J by 6 bases, with 9 bases between the two germline ends. CDR3 in amino acids: CASSQESNEQFF. The CDR3 DNA follows: TGCGCCAGCAGCCAAGAGAGCAATGAGCAGTTCTTC.

This clone was counted only a few times. The chain recombines TRBV5-1 with TRBJ2-7; TRBD1 matches at 8 bases. CDR1 and CDR2 (germline): SGHRS, YFSETQ. The CDR3 totals 14 residues. The V segment lost 4 bases and the J segment 5 bases; nucleotides outside the gene matches: 8. The CDR3 DNA reads TGCGCCAGCAGCCTGGACAGGGTCAAGGACGAGCAGTACTTC. Its protein product is CASSLDRVKDEQYF.

About this clone itself: Other DNA sequences from this sample encode an identical CDR3 as well. The CDR3 nucleotides read TGCAGCGTTGAGTCGTCCGGCTACGAGCAGTACTTC. Translating gives CSVESSGYEQYF. The chain has TRBV29-1 and TRBJ2-7; D ambiguous. This CDR3 is built from 12 residues. V was trimmed by 3 bases and J by 3 bases, leaving 9 bases between them. Germline CDR1 reads SQVTM; CDR2 reads ANQGSEA.

The rearrangement links TRBV10-3 to TRBJ2-2; 7 bases match TRBD1. CDR3 size: 15 residues. The germline gives CDR1 ENHRY, CDR2 SYGVKD. Unmatched junction bases numbered 9, after V lost 7 bases and J lost 4 bases. The CDR3 DNA reads TGTGCCATCAACGGACAGGCGGAGACCACCGGGGAGCTGTTTTTT. Its protein is CAINGQAETTGELFF.